Listed here is a single T cell receptor beta chain. What this receptor recognizes is not known. The record has no base qualities; no much larger clone is one base away. Hyperthyroidism patients were newly diagnosed, had a disease duration of under 2 months, and were aged 18 to 65 years. The study excluded patients with uncontrolled infections, other autoimmune diseases, pregnancy or lactation. Diagnoses relied on clinical symptoms, serum thyroxine and TRAb, thyroid ultrasound and orbital computed tomography. Blood from progressor patients was drawn when they were first diagnosed with hyperthyroidism, before any ophthalmopathy symptoms appeared. PBMCs were isolated from around 10 ml of fresh peripheral blood by Ficoll-Paque density gradient centrifugation. Progressor patients were first diagnosed with Graves' hyperthyroidism and then developed ophthalmopathy during follow-up. Total RNA was extracted with Trizol reagent, and quality was checked on an Agilent 2100 Bioanalyzer.

These data are taken from a study of T cells in Graves' hyperthyroidism and ophthalmopathy (dated by TCRdb to between 2017 and 2020). Notes on the research overall: Peripheral blood samples were taken at initial diagnosis, before any treatment was given. A discovery cohort of roughly 100 patients, roughly 45 with Graves' ophthalmopathy and over 55 with stable Graves' hyperthyroidism, was used to find distinguishing TCR V-J signatures. Prospective prediction of ophthalmopathy was tested in an independent validation cohort consisting of 18 to 20 hyperthyroidism patients and approximately 16 patients who later progressed to ophthalmopathy. The 75 to 100 discovery patients were divided at random into training and test sets in a 7:3 ratio. The study also compared thyroid tissue and blood T-cell repertoires from about 6 Graves' hyperthyroidism patients. Once sampling was done, hyperthyroidism patients were given methimazole at a starting dose of 30 mg daily, whereas ophthalmopathy patients were given high-dose intravenous methylprednisolone. The paper reports TCR Vbeta CDR3 sequencing of 135 peripheral blood samples: approximately 43 ophthalmopathy, about 75 hyperthyroidism and around 17 progressor patients. Here is what the overall study found, with its caveats: In validation, progression to ophthalmopathy was predicted by the model with more than 65% sensitivity and just over 72% specificity, a median of approximately 7.1 months before onset. A 13 V-J signature model separated ophthalmopathy from stable hyperthyroidism, with nearly 90% sensitivity and 81% to 83% specificity in cross-validation and 80%/75% in testing. No statistical method was used to fix the sample size in advance, and group allocation was not hidden from the investigators. Most expanded thyroid clonotypes (frequency above 0.001) were also detected in blood, suggesting blood repertoires may reflect thyroid immune responses.

Amplification of TCR beta CDR3 regions was carried out from RNA transcripts. The first round of RT-PCR for the TCR CDR3 was performed with the HTBI primer set and the Qiagen OneStep RT-PCR kit. Libraries were constructed in a second round of multiplex PCR, after which size selection and purification were carried out. Libraries were sequenced paired-end with 100 bp reads on an Illumina HiSeq2000. Per the authors' processing: Raw data were processed with SOAPnuke, discarding reads with adapters, uncalled bases, mean Phred below 15, or no exact constant-primer or identifier match. High-quality paired reads were merged with COPE v1.2.5, and unique nucleotide sequences were defined as clonotypes. Clonotypes were aligned to IMGT TRBV, TRBD and TRBJ reference segments using MiTCR v1.1. Analysis was restricted to V-J combinations with a frequency above 0.0001, which covered just over 98% of repertoires. A TCS score was defined as the ratio of F50 (clonal expansion) to E x V (chaos), with BLOSUM62-based TCRdist applied between CDR3 peptides within each V-J. Welch's t-statistics and random forest reduced approximately 520 V-J features to some 14, which were used in a naive Bayes classifier (R e1071). TCRdb's own reprocessing of the public reads used fastp at Q25 and MiXCR and kept productive beta chains. Under each unique CDR3 protein, matching rows form one entry showing the most common genes and DNA. TCRdb, not the original authors, processed these V and J calls. The sample table records around 350,000 distinct CDR3 sequences; 15% to 18% of these occur just once. The biggest ten clones account for roughly 26% of the sample.

The receptor was derived from a young woman with Graves' hyperthyroidism that later progressed to Graves' ophthalmopathy. Sequenced input: blood.

This receptor carries the CDR3 CASSVRGRGLRGEKLFF. The bases read TGTGCCAGCAGCGTCCGGGGCAGGGGGCTGAGAGGTGAAAAACTGTTTTTT. The sequence is built from TRBV7-2 and TRBJ1-4; the junction holds 8 bases that match TRBD1. The germline V and J ends show losses of 5 bases and 7 bases respectively, and no gene match explains 15 bases of the junction. CDR1 and CDR2 are read off the germline V gene as SGHTA and FQGNSA. The CDR3 runs 17 residues from the cysteine to the phenylalanine. The entry retains the CDR3 DNA only, 51 bases that are in frame from base 1. When the CDR3 is completed using the reference TRBV7-2 and TRBJ1-4 genes on either side, the full variable domain is GAGVSQSPSNKVTEKGKDVELRCDPISGHTALYWYRQSLGQGLEFLIYFQGNSAPDKSGLPSDRFSAERTGGSVSTLTIQRTQQEDSAVYLCASSVRGRGLRGEKLFFGSGTQLSVL.